This TCR beta chain comes out of a study of T cell responses to AZD1222 COVID-19 vaccine. Note on this clone: The antigen is undetermined.

The CDR3 consists of 16 residues. Germline V gene sequence: CDR1 SGHRS, CDR2 YFSETQ. The ends lost 4 bases at V and 2 bases at J; junction bases unmatched: 6. Only in-frame clones appear in the TCRdb table, and some are missing; sequencing was by immunoSEQ multiplex PCR. This sample has 150,000 to 200,000 clones; 85% to 95% occur once, and the top ten carry about 10%. Study-wide points: Per reports, nearly half of all spike-specific TCRs target regions that are unmutated in variants. Clonal diversity may have been underestimated in mostly white British donors.

The sequence derives from an adult in good health. The chain has TRBV5-1 and TRBJ2-3; TRBD2 matches 11 bases. The sample was peripheral blood, taken on day 0 of AZD1222 vaccination. DNA for the CDR3: TGCGCCAGCAGCCCGATAGCGGGAGGGTCCACAGATACGCAGTATTTT. As protein: CASSPIAGGSTDTQYF.